This entry lists 28 T cell receptor beta chains sequenced from one sample in a study of blood T cell repertoires in COVID-19. The table came from immunoSEQ multiplex PCR; TCRdb's copy has only in-frame clones and leaves some out. The table records around 170,000 clones, 88% of them present only once. Sequenced material: peripheral blood. The receptors stem from a man in his 60s with acute or convalescent COVID-19.

The chain has TRBV6-5 and TRBJ1-3, with D possibly TRBD1 on 5 matching bases. The germline V gene encodes CDR1 MNHEY and CDR2 SVGAGI. The V gene lost 5 bases and the J gene lost 15 bases, with 17 bases spanning the gap. This CDR3 has 12 residues. This CDR3 is CASSPWGGGGYF. The CDR3 DNA is TGTGCCAGCAGTCCATGGGGGGGTGGCGGATATTTT.

The CDR3 bases are TGTGCCAGCAGTGGGGGACTTCGTCGGGTAGACTATGGCTACACCTTC. Residues: CASSGGLRRVDYGYTF. This sequence joins TRBV25-1 and TRBJ1-2, with D possibly matching TRBD1 (5 bases). This CDR3 contains 16 residues. CDR1 MGHDK and CDR2 SYGVNS come from the germline V gene. V was cut by 4 bases and J by 3 bases, with 18 bases left in between.

This chain joins TRBV5-1 and TRBJ2-4, with a possible D match to TRBD1 (6 bases). The CDR3 contains 15 residues. CDR1 and CDR2 (germline): SGHRS, YFSETQ. Trimming left V 4 bases short and J 3 bases short, with 14 bases between. The CDR3 sequence is CASSPLQGDKNIQYF. DNA of the CDR3: TGCGCCAGCAGCCCATTACAGGGAGACAAAAACATTCAGTACTTC.

In its sample, this clone was seen a few times. Here the CDR3 DNA reads TGTGCCAGCAGATTATACGGGGGGCTCGGAGAGACCCAGTACTTC. The encoded protein is CASRLYGGLGETQYF. This chain connects TRBV7-3 to TRBJ2-5, with D perhaps TRBD2 (7 bases). Germline V gene lookup returns CDR1 SGHTA and CDR2 FQGTGA. The germline V and J ends were trimmed by 6 bases and 4 bases, with 18 bases remaining between them. This CDR3 spans 15 amino acids.

This sequence joins TRBV6-4 and TRBJ2-3, with 10 positions matching TRBD2. Germline trimming cut 6 bases from V and 5 bases from J; bases unmatched to any gene: 8. The CDR3 consists of 15 residues. The germline gives CDR1 MRHNA, CDR2 SNTAGT. DNA for the CDR3: TGTGCCAGCAGCTGGACTAGCGGCGTTCGAGATACGCAGTATTTT. Encoded protein: CASSWTSGVRDTQYF.

The CDR3 bases are TGCGCCAGCAGCTTGAAGACAGTACCCTACAATGAGCAGTTCTTC. This codes for CASSLKTVPYNEQFF. This chain uses TRBV5-1 with TRBJ2-1; D is possibly TRBD1 (5 bases). Germline V gene data show CDR1 as SGHRS and CDR2 as YFSETQ. CDR3 length: 15 residues. V lost 1 base and J lost 2, with 10 bases in between.

The V and J genes are TRBV5-6 and TRBJ1-5; D gene unclear. This CDR3 comprises 15 residues. V dropped 5 bases and J dropped 6 bases, with 18 bases sitting between them. CDR1 and CDR2 from the germline V gene are SGHDT and YYEEEE. The CDR3 region is CASSRSREWGQPQHF. The CDR3 DNA is TGTGCCAGCAGTCGGAGCCGGGAGTGGGGTCAGCCCCAGCATTTT.

V gene TRBV7-2 combines with J gene TRBJ1-5; D is uncertain. With 3 bases removed from V and 6 bases from J, the gap between germline ends came to 6 bases. Germline lookup yields CDR1 SGHTA and CDR2 FQGNSA. This CDR3 region has 12 residues. CDR3 nucleotides: TGTGCCAGCAGCTTTTCGGGTCAGCCCCAGCATTTT. It translates to CASSFSGQPQHF.

The chain is built from TRBV6-2 or TRBV6-3 and TRBJ2-7; 9 nucleotides align to TRBD1. Losses at the gene ends were 6 bases for V and 5 bases for J; bases not matched to a gene: 11. The CDR3 loop spans 15 amino acids. Germline assignment: CDR1 MNHEY and CDR2 SVGEGT. CDR3 nucleotide sequence: TGTGCCAGCAGCTCCTCCGGGACAGGGCCCCACGAGCAGTACTTC. Protein sequence: CASSSSGTGPHEQYF.

The J gene is TRBJ2-5, the V gene TRBV7-9; weak D call: TRBD2 (6 bases). The CDR3 is 14 residues long. Trimming pared 0 bases from V and 3 bases from J, leaving 8 bases between. CDR1 is SEHNR, CDR2 FQNEAQ, per germline (reference sequence). The CDR3 protein is CASSLAGGKETQYF. The CDR3 coding sequence is TGTGCCAGCAGCTTAGCGGGAGGAAAAGAGACCCAGTACTTC.

For this clone: The identical CDR3 is also encoded by other nucleotide sequences in the sample. The V gene is TRBV6-5, the J gene TRBJ2-5; no definite D call. The CDR3 has 11 residues. The V end was cut by 3 bases, the J end by 4 bases, with 3 bases between. Germline V gene lookup returns CDR1 MNHEY and CDR2 SVGAGI. CDR3 amino acids: CASSYRETQYF. In DNA, the CDR3 is TGTGCCAGCAGTTATAGAGAGACCCAGTACTTC.

This clone was found once. The rearrangement joins TRBV6-6 to TRBJ2-7; D not resolved. The CDR3 has 15 amino acids. V lost 2 bases and J 0 bases, leaving 11 bases between the germline ends. Germline CDR1 is MNHNY and CDR2 is SVGAGI (reference sequence). The CDR3 bases are TGTGCCAGCAGTTACACGGCGGATAGCTCCTACGAGCAGTACGTC. Its translation: CASSYTADSSYEQYV.

This chain connects TRBV27 to TRBJ2-5, with 7 bases that match TRBD2. Germline V gives CDR1 MNHEY, CDR2 SMNVEV (reference sequence). The trim removed 4 bases at V and 4 bases at J, leaving 3 bases unmatched. This CDR3 contains 13 residues. CDR3 loop: CASSSGRGETQYF. The CDR3, as DNA: TGTGCCAGCAGTTCAGGGAGGGGAGAGACCCAGTACTTC.

The rearrangement links TRBV12-3 or TRBV12-4 to TRBJ1-1, with no clear D. The CDR3 is 13 amino acids. Trimming removed 7 bases at V and 0 bases at J, with 9 bases between. In nucleotides, the CDR3 is TGTGCCAGCAATACGGAGATGAACACTGAAGCTTTCTTT. This codes for CASNTEMNTEAFF.

The chain joins TRBV11-2 to TRBJ2-2; D is unresolved. Germline CDR1 SGHAT, CDR2 FQNNGV. Trimming stripped 8 bases from V and 4 bases from J, with 5 bases between. The CDR3 contains 11 residues. CDR3: CASSRTGELFF. Here the CDR3 DNA reads TGTGCCAGCTCCCGCACCGGGGAGCTGTTTTTT.

Here the CDR3 reads CASSRTGTGTLEAFF. Here the CDR3 DNA reads TGCGCCAGCAGCCGGACCGGGACAGGAACGCTTGAAGCTTTCTTT. J is TRBJ1-1 and V is TRBV4-3, with 8 bases aligning to TRBD1. CDR3 size: 15 residues. Losses at the gene ends were 4 bases for V and 7 bases for J; bases not matched to a gene: 11. Germline loops: CDR1 LGHNA, CDR2 YSLEER.

The V and J genes are TRBV6-6 and TRBJ1-4; the D is unclear. The ends were cut back, 8 bases at V and 5 bases at J, with 9 bases in the middle. The germline CDR1 and CDR2 sequences are MNHNY and SVGAGI (reference sequence). There are 12 residues in the CDR3. CDR3 sequence (DNA): TGTGCCAGCGGAGGGTTGAATGAAAAACTGTTTTTT. Amino acid sequence: CASGGLNEKLFF.

The V and J genes are TRBV4-1 and TRBJ2-3, with 14 nucleotides matching TRBD2. The CDR3 length is 18 residues. Germline V gives CDR1 MGHRA, CDR2 YSYEKL. V dropped 1 base and J dropped 1; count of bases not matched to a gene: 4. CDR3 coding DNA: TGCGCCAGCAGCCAAGCTCCGGGACTAGCGGGGGGCACAGATACGCAGTATTTT. Translating it yields CASSQAPGLAGGTDTQYF.

The chain uses TRBV27 and TRBJ1-4, with D possibly being TRBD1 (5 bases). The CDR3 totals 18 residues. Germline-derived CDR1 and CDR2 are MNHEY and SMNVEV (reference sequence). The V and J ends lost 2 bases and 0 bases respectively, with 16 bases between them. The chain's CDR3 is CASSLGAGYPATNEKLFF. For the CDR3, the DNA is TGTGCCAGCAGTTTAGGGGCAGGCTACCCTGCAACTAATGAAAAACTGTTTTTT.

The rearrangement links TRBV21-1 to TRBJ1-5; whether TRBD1, the table's D call, matches the DNA was not checked. TRBV21-1 is termed a pseudogene. The CDR3 extends over 15 amino acids. The CDR3 sequence is CASSWDRVKVQPQHF. CDR3 nucleotides: TGTGCCAGCAGTTGGGACAGGGTAAAGGTTCAGCCCCAGCATTTT.

V gene TRBV5-1 combines with J gene TRBJ1-4, with 8 bases matching TRBD1. This CDR3 region has 18 residues. Germline lookup yields CDR1 SGHRS and CDR2 YFSETQ. The ends lost 3 bases at V and 8 bases at J; junction bases unmatched: 18. The CDR3 DNA reads as TGCGCCAGCAGCTCTGGACAGGGCGGCATCGGGAATCGGGAAAAACTGTTTTTT. Protein product: CASSSGQGGIGNREKLFF.

The V and J genes are TRBV9 and TRBJ1-2; D possibly corresponds to TRBD1 (6 bases). Between the trimmed V and J ends, which lost 0 bases and 3 bases, there was a span of 15 bases. The CDR3 covers 16 residues. Germline V lookup: CDR1 SGDLS, CDR2 YYNGEE. CDR3 protein: CASSVGQDSRYYGYTF. CDR3 nucleotide sequence: TGTGCCAGCAGCGTAGGCCAGGACAGTCGATACTATGGCTACACCTTC.

J is TRBJ1-5 and V is TRBV2, with 7 bases identical to TRBD1. The CDR3 covers 13 residues. The ends lost 8 bases at V and 0 bases at J; junction bases unmatched: 1. Germline CDR1 is SNHLY and CDR2 is FYNNEI. The CDR3 coding sequence is TGTGCCAGCGGACAGGATAGCAATCAGCCCCAGCATTTT. It yields the protein CASGQDSNQPQHF.

V gene TRBV5-1 combines with J gene TRBJ2-3, with TRBD1 matching over 10 bases. Per the germline V gene, CDR1 is SGHRS and CDR2 is YFSETQ. The junction had 6 bases not matched to a gene; V was cut back by 4 bases and J by 1 base. The CDR3 is 16 residues long. DNA of the CDR3: TGCGCCAGCAGCCGACAGGGGGCTTTCGGCACAGATACGCAGTATTTT. Its protein product is CASSRQGAFGTDTQYF.

The chain employs TRBV6-5 and TRBJ2-3; the D is unclear. Germline V gives CDR1 MNHEY, CDR2 SVGAGI. Trimming shortened V by 2 bases and J by 14 bases, and 11 bases separated the two germline ends. The CDR3 runs to 11 residues. DNA of the CDR3: TGTGCCAGCAGTTACGGGCAGCTGAGGTATTTT. Amino acids: CASSYGQLRYF.

In DNA form, the CDR3 reads TGTGCCAGCAGTCTATCGGACAATGAGCAGTTCTTC. Protein sequence: CASSLSDNEQFF. The chain joins TRBV6-5 to TRBJ2-1; no clear D gene. Trimming took off 5 bases at V and 5 bases at J, with 7 bases between the two ends. Germline V gene sequence: CDR1 MNHEY, CDR2 SVGAGI. The CDR3 consists of 12 residues.

J is TRBJ1-2 and V is TRBV30, with D possibly TRBD1 on 6 matching bases. Germline-derived CDR1 and CDR2 are GTSNPN and SVGIG (reference sequence). CDR3 length: 15 residues. Trimming cost V 5 bases and J 2 bases, with 18 bases left between them. The DNA for the CDR3 is TGTGCCTGGGAAACCGGACAGTTCGGGAACTATGGCTACACCTTC. Its protein is CAWETGQFGNYGYTF.

The chain employs TRBV2 and TRBJ1-4; D not resolved. The germline V gene encodes CDR1 SNHLY and CDR2 FYNNEI. The CDR3 covers 12 residues. V was clipped by 6 bases and J by 8 bases, with 10 bases between them. The CDR3, as DNA: TGTGCCAGCAGCCTGAACAGAGAAAAACTGTTTTTT. Protein product: CASSLNREKLFF.